This T cell receptor beta chain was found in a study of blood T cell repertoires in COVID-19. Study-level background: The analysed material was cDNA or gDNA that came from T cells, B-cell-depleted T cells, or PBMCs.

Methods used by the authors: Amplified reference gene primers provided the basis for estimating nucleated cell counts. TCRdb keeps only in-frame clones here, not all; method: immunoSEQ multiplex PCR. The DNA gave D and trimming, while V, J and clone size come from that table. The profile shows about 58,000 clones, more than 80% of them singletons. Germline CDR1 is SGHTA and CDR2 is FQGTGA. V was pared by 2 bases and J by 2 bases, with 14 bases between. There are 16 residues in the CDR3. The chain employs TRBV7-3 and TRBJ2-3, with D perhaps TRBD1 (5 bases). Sequenced input: peripheral blood. The sequence came from a man aged 60 to 69 with acute or convalescent COVID-19. The CDR3 nucleotides read TGTGCCAGCAGCTTATTGGGTGTAGGGGACACAGATACGCAGTATTTT. This encodes CASSLLGVGDTDTQYF.